The source of this T cell receptor beta chain is a study of CD8 T cells in ankylosing spondylitis. Study-wide points: What seemed typical of ankylosing spondylitis blood was a TCR beta motif built from several highly homologous variants. Reported data indicate significant enrichment of disease-linked clones within matched ankylosing spondylitis synovial fluid. Earlier authors reported some of these motif variants in reactive arthritis synovial fluid and blood.

This clonotype was seen ten or more times. The antigen is not known. The germline V and J ends were trimmed by 0 bases and 10 bases, with 7 bases remaining between them. Germline V gene sequence: CDR1 SGHDN, CDR2 FVKESK. The CDR3 sequence is 12 residues long. One entry per CDR3 protein, called by TCRdb with MiXCR from the 5' RACE reads. The repertoire holds 150,000 or so distinct CDR3 sequences, with roughly 11% as singletons. The receptor was derived from a male donor with ankylosing spondylitis or in good health (not recorded which). The sequenced sample consisted of blood, either unsorted or a sorted T cell fraction (not recorded which). V and J are TRBV14 and TRBJ2-1; no clear D. The CDR3: CASSQDPVEQFF. CDR3 DNA: TGTGCCAGCAGCCAAGATCCGGTAGAGCAGTTCTTC.